This record concerns one T cell receptor (beta chain) sequence. This CDR3 comprises 15 residues. J gave up 2 bases and V 1 base, and 3 bases lay outside the gene matches. Germline V gives CDR1 SGDLS, CDR2 YYNGEE. TCRdb's copy holds only in-frame clones and misses some; the assay was immunoSEQ multiplex PCR. The sample holds some 33,000 clones, about 91% seen once. This record belongs to a study of stem cell transplantation in POMP-related autoinflammatory disease. About the research overall: Before transplant: CD4+ naive skewing, low CD8+ proportions, reduced cytokine secretion.

The chain employs TRBV9 and TRBJ2-3; TRBD1 agrees at 8 bases. The receptor comes from a human donor with POMP-related autoinflammation and immune dysregulation (PRAID). The source was CD4+ T cells from PBMCs, collected before stem cell transplantation. This CDR3 is CASSVNRGDTDTQYF. The CDR3 region has the DNA TGTGCCAGCAGCGTAAACAGGGGGGACACAGATACGCAGTATTTT.